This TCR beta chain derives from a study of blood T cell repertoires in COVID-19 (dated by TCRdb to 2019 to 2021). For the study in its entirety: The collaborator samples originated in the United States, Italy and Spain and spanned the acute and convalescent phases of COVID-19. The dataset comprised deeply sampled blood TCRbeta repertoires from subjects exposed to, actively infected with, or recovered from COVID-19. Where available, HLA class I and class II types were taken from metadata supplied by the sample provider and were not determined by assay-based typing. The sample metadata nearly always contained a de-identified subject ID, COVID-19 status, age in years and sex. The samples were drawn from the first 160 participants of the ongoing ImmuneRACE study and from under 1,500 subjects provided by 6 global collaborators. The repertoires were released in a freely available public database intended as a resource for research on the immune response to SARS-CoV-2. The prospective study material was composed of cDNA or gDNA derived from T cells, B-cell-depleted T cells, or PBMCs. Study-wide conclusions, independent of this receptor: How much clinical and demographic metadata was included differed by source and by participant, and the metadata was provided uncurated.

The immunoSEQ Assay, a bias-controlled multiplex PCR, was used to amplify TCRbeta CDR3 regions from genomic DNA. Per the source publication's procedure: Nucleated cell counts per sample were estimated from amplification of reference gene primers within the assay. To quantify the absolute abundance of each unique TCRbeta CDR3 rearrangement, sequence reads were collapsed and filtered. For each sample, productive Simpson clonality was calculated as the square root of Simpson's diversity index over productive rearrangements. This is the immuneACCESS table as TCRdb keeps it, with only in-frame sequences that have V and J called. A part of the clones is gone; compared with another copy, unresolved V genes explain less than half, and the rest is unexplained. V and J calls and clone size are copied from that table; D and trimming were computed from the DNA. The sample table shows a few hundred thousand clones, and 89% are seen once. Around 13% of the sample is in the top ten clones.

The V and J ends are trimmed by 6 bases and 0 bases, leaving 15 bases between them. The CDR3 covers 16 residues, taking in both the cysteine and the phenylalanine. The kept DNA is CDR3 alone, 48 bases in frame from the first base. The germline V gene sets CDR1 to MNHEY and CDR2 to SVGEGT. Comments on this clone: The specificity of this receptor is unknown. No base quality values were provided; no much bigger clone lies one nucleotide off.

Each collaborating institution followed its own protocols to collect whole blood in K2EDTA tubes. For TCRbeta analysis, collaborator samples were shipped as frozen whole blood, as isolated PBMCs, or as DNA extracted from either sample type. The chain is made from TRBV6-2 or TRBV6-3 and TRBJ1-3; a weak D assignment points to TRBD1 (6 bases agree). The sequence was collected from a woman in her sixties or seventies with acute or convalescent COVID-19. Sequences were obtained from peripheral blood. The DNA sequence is TGTGCCAGCAGCCCACAGGGATCCTACTCTGGAAACACCATATATTTT. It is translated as CASSPQGSYSGNTIYF.